The 29 T cell receptor beta chains below come from one sample, sequenced in a study of T-cell memory formation after mild COVID-19. TCRdb fed the 5' RACE reads into MiXCR, producing one record per CDR3 protein. The sample lists around 310,000 distinct CDR3 sequences; 20% to 25% were seen once. The sequenced sample consisted of PBMCs or a T cell subset sorted from them (not recorded which). These receptors originate from a man between 18 and 29 years old who had mild COVID-19 (a few samples of this study predate the infection). Cell type and time point are not known.

In this sample, this clonotype turned up a few times. The V call is TRBV11-2, the J call TRBJ2-1, with 16 positions matching TRBD2. The CDR3 is made up of 16 amino acids. Germline-derived CDR1 and CDR2 are SGHAT and FQNNGV. Trimming cost V 5 bases and J 2 bases; bases outside gene matches: 0. The CDR3 coding sequence is TGTGCCAGCAGCGGGACTAGCGGGGGGGCCTACAATGAGCAGTTCTTC. Its translation is CASSGTSGGAYNEQFF.

This clonotype was observed a few times. The rearrangement uses TRBV7-2 and TRBJ1-5; no clear D. V shed 0 bases and J shed 6 bases, with 6 bases lying between them. Germline CDR1 and CDR2: SGHTA and FQGNSA. The CDR3 is made up of 13 amino acids. CDR3 amino acids: CASSLAGSQPQHF. In nucleotides, the CDR3 is TGTGCCAGCAGCTTAGCAGGAAGTCAGCCCCAGCATTTT. Supplemented by reference TRBV7-2 and TRBJ1-5, the full variable domain reads GAGVSQSPSNKVTEKGKDVELRCDPISGHTALYWYRQSLGQGLEFLIYFQGNSAPDKSGLPSDRFSAERTGGSVSTLTIQRTQQEDSAVYLCASSLAGSQPQHFGDGTRLSIL.

This clonotype was observed many times. In nucleotides, the CDR3 is TGTGCCAGCAGCCTTAACTACGAGCAGTACGTC. Translated: CASSLNYEQYV. The J gene is TRBJ2-7, the V gene TRBV7-4; no definite D call. Germline values: CDR1 SGHVT, CDR2 SQSDAQ. This CDR3 contains 11 residues. Trimming left V 5 bases short and J 3 bases short, with 5 bases between.

The rearrangement joins TRBV7-3 to TRBJ1-2, with 10 bases that match TRBD1. CDR1 is SGHTA, CDR2 FQGTGA, per germline. There are 13 residues in the CDR3. The V segment lost 4 bases and the J segment 8 bases; nucleotides outside the gene matches: 4. The CDR3 coding sequence is TGTGCCAGCAGCTGGGGACAGGGGAGCGGCTACACCTTC. It codes for CASSWGQGSGYTF.

This clonotype was counted between two and nine times. This chain connects TRBV4-1 to TRBJ2-2; 9 bases are a match to TRBD2. V shed 1 base, J shed 1 base, and the junction held 4 bases outside the gene matches. CDR1 and CDR2 from the germline V gene are MGHRA and YSYEKL. The CDR3 is 17 amino acids. CDR3 protein: CASSQVAGGLNTGELFF. The CDR3 coding sequence is TGCGCCAGCAGCCAAGTCGCGGGGGGGCTGAACACCGGGGAGCTGTTTTTT.

This clonotype was seen only a few times. The V call is TRBV30, the J call TRBJ2-3; D gene ambiguous. V lost 0 bases, J lost 6 bases, and 4 bases lay in between. This CDR3 has 11 amino acids. Germline V CDR1 and CDR2: GTSNPN, SVGIG (reference sequence). The CDR3 DNA reads TGTGCCTGGAGTGTAACCGATACGCAGTATTTT. Translated, it gives CAWSVTDTQYF. The full variable domain, with the rest looked up from reference TRBV30 and TRBJ2-3, is SQTIHQWPATLVQPVGSPLSLECTVEGTSNPNLYWYRQAAGRGLQLLFYSVGIGQISSEVPQNLSASRPQDRQFILSSKKLLLSDSGFYLCAWSVTDTQYFGPGTRLTVL.

This clonotype was counted only a few times. The chain combines TRBV12-3 or TRBV12-4 with TRBJ1-1; D is possibly TRBD1 (5 bases). V dropped 2 bases and J dropped 2 bases, with 12 bases sitting between them. The CDR3 sequence is 15 residues long. Written as DNA, the CDR3 is TGTGCCAGCAGTTTATGGGGCTTTCTAAACACTGAAGCTTTCTTT. This translates into CASSLWGFLNTEAFF.

The chain recombines TRBV18 with TRBJ2-2; D is unresolved. Looked up from germline, CDR1 is KGHSH and CDR2 is LQKENI. V dropped 2 bases and J dropped 1 base, with 8 bases sitting between them. The CDR3 has 15 amino acids. CDR3 in amino acids: CASSPSRMNTGELFF. CDR3 nucleotide sequence: TGTGCCAGCTCACCATCCAGGATGAACACCGGGGAGCTGTTTTTT.

The V call is TRBV6-2 or TRBV6-3, the J call TRBJ2-1, with D possibly called TRBD1 or TRBD2 (5 bases each). CDR1 is MNHEY, CDR2 SVGEGT, per germline. The V gene lost 7 bases and the J gene lost 6 bases, with 16 bases spanning the gap. This CDR3 region has 14 residues. The CDR3 is CASNRGNSGNEQFF. The DNA for the CDR3 is TGTGCCAGCAATCGGGGCAACAGCGGCAATGAGCAGTTCTTC.

This sequence joins TRBV11-2 and TRBJ2-2; D ambiguous. CDR1 is SGHAT, CDR2 FQNNGV, per germline. The CDR3 totals 12 residues. Trimming took 4 bases from V and 9 from J, leaving 9 bases between them. The CDR3 loop is CASSSQYRELFF. Written as DNA, the CDR3 is TGTGCCAGCAGCTCTCAGTACCGGGAGCTGTTTTTT.

The rearrangement links TRBV3-1 to TRBJ1-5; possibly TRBD1 for D (5 bases). From germline, CDR1 is LGHDT and CDR2 YNNKEL (reference sequence). The length of the CDR3 is 14 residues. The V end lost 3 bases, the J end lost 1 base, and 7 bases lay between the germline ends. The CDR3, as DNA: TGTGCCAGCAGCCATGGGGCCAGCAATCAGCCCCAGCATTTT. Its translation: CASSHGASNQPQHF.

The chain couples TRBV7-2 to TRBJ2-3; possibly TRBD2 for D (6 bases). CDR3 length: 16 residues. The germline V and J ends were trimmed by 2 bases and 3 bases, with 15 bases remaining between them. From germline, CDR1 is SGHTA and CDR2 FQGNSA. The CDR3 DNA sequence: TGTGCCAGCAGCTTACTTGGGAGACGGGGGACAGATACGCAGTATTTT. Translated: CASSLLGRRGTDTQYF.

This clonotype has a handful of counts. The rearrangement uses TRBV7-9 and TRBJ1-5, with D possibly matching TRBD1 (5 bases). The CDR3 loop spans 13 amino acids. Germline assignment: CDR1 SEHNR and CDR2 FQNEAQ (reference sequence). Between the trimmed V and J ends, which lost 6 bases and 7 bases, there was a span of 13 bases. This CDR3 is CASSSGFRQPQHF. For the CDR3, the DNA is TGTGCCAGCAGTTCAGGGTTCCGCCAGCCCCAGCATTTT.

The chain carries TRBV7-3 and TRBJ2-5; the D call may be TRBD1 or TRBD2 (6 bases each). V was trimmed by 3 bases and J by 7 bases, leaving 18 bases between them. The CDR3 covers 15 residues. Germline values: CDR1 SGHTA, CDR2 FQGTGA. CDR3 in DNA: TGTGCCAGCAGCTTGGGGGGCACCCCAGGGTCGACCCAGTACTTC. Encoded protein: CASSLGGTPGSTQYF.

The rearrangement joins TRBV6-5 to TRBJ1-1; 8 bases are shared with TRBD1. V trimming: 1 base; J trimming: 4 bases; junction bases outside the gene matches: 8. CDR1 and CDR2 (germline): MNHEY, SVGAGI. The CDR3 runs to 16 residues. The DNA for the CDR3 is TGTGCCAGCAGTTACTTCTCAGGGGGCAGCGGCACTGAAGCTTTCTTT. It translates to CASSYFSGGSGTEAFF.

This chain connects TRBV4-3 to TRBJ2-1; no reliable D call. V gave up 2 bases and J gave up 0 bases, with 8 bases separating them. The germline CDR1 and CDR2 sequences are LGHNA and YSLEER. This CDR3 comprises 15 residues. CDR3 coding DNA: TGCGCCAGCAGCCAAAAGGTGGGCTCCTACAATGAGCAGTTCTTC. Its protein product is CASSQKVGSYNEQFF.

This clonotype was recorded a few times. CDR3 DNA sequence: TGCAGCGTTGAAGGGACAGCTTTACGGATCAATGAGCAGTTCTTC. Translated: CSVEGTALRINEQFF. The J gene is TRBJ2-1, the V gene TRBV29-1, with a tentative D call TRBD1 (6 bases). Germline values: CDR1 SQVTM, CDR2 ANQGSEA. V lost 1 base, J lost 6 bases, and 16 bases lay in between. The CDR3 has 15 amino acids.

The V gene is TRBV4-3, the J gene TRBJ1-2; TRBD1 matches 7 bases. V lost 0 bases and J lost 5; bases outside the gene matches: 9. Germline-derived CDR1 and CDR2 are LGHNA and YSLEER. CDR3 length: 16 residues. The CDR3 protein is CASSQDGLGTAYGYTF. In DNA, the CDR3 is TGCGCCAGCAGCCAAGACGGGTTGGGGACAGCATATGGCTACACCTTC.

The rearrangement joins TRBV4-3 to TRBJ1-2; the match to TRBD1 covers 8 bases. The CDR3 runs 15 residues. The ends lost 0 bases at V and 8 bases at J; junction bases unmatched: 8. Germline values: CDR1 LGHNA, CDR2 YSLEER. The CDR3 DNA reads TGCGCCAGCAGCCAAGATGGCCAGGGGGCGTGGGGCTACACCTTC. Its translation is CASSQDGQGAWGYTF.

The chain uses TRBV12-3 or TRBV12-4 and TRBJ2-5; D is possibly TRBD2 (6 bases). The ends were cut back, 6 bases at V and 7 bases at J, with 9 bases in the middle. CDR3 size: 11 residues. The DNA for the CDR3 is TGTGCCAGCAGCCAGGAGGGGACCCAGTACTTC. Its translation: CASSQEGTQYF.

This clonotype was detected a few times. The chain recombines TRBV13 with TRBJ2-7; D not resolved. Germline assignment: CDR1 PRHDT and CDR2 FYEKMQ (reference sequence). The CDR3 sequence is 12 residues long. The V and J ends lost 1 base and 5 bases respectively, with 6 bases between them. Written as DNA, the CDR3 is TGTGCCAGCAGCTTAGTTGGGAACGAGCAGTACTTC. Translating it yields CASSLVGNEQYF.

The chain is built from TRBV7-2 and TRBJ1-1; no reliable D call. V was pared by 4 bases and J by 3 bases, with 9 bases between. Germline V lookup: CDR1 SGHTA, CDR2 FQGNSA. The CDR3 consists of 13 residues. Here the CDR3 reads CASSSLRYTEAFF. The CDR3 nucleotides read TGTGCCAGCAGCTCCCTCCGGTACACTGAAGCTTTCTTT.

CDR3 in DNA: TGTGCCAGCAGCCCGGACGTGGATGAAGCTTTCTTT. Translation: CASSPDVDEAFF. This chain joins TRBV7-2 and TRBJ1-1; D unclear. V dropped 5 bases and J dropped 7 bases, with 11 bases sitting between them. The CDR3 has 12 amino acids. CDR1 is SGHTA, CDR2 FQGNSA, per germline.

This clonotype has only one observation. The rearrangement joins TRBV5-4 to TRBJ2-7; D is undetermined. The CDR3 is 11 residues long. V dropped 9 bases and J dropped 4 bases, with 11 bases sitting between them. CDR1 and CDR2 (germline): SGHNT, YYREEE (reference sequence). The CDR3 DNA reads as TGTGCCACCCCAGTTGTGTACGAGCAGTACGTC. It encodes CATPVVYEQYV.

The chain combines TRBV6-5 with TRBJ1-3; a weak D match, TRBD1 (5 bases). Per the germline V gene, CDR1 is MNHEY and CDR2 is SVGAGI. CDR3 length: 13 amino acids. Trimming left V 8 bases short and J 8 bases short, with 16 bases between. As DNA, the CDR3 is TGTGCCAGCCCATCACCCTTAGGGGACACCATATATTTT. Its protein is CASPSPLGDTIYF.

This clonotype was detected a few times. The rearrangement uses TRBV7-2 and TRBJ2-1; a possible D gene is TRBD1 (6 bases). The CDR3 has 12 amino acids. Per the germline V gene, CDR1 is SGHTA and CDR2 is FQGNSA. Trimming took off 5 bases at V and 7 bases at J, with 9 bases between the two ends. The CDR3 region has the DNA TGTGCCAGCAGCACTCAGGGGAATGAGCAGTTCTTC. Its translation is CASSTQGNEQFF.

This clonotype came up a few times. A junction end diverges from the germline sequence, so it may reflect a read error. Written as DNA, the CDR3 is TGTGCCACCGGCCAAGGGACAGGTTCCGACTTC. The encoded protein is CATGQGTGSDF. This chain joins TRBV15 and TRBJ2-7, with 8 bases aligning to TRBD1. CDR3 length equals 11 residues. In germline, CDR1 is LNHNV, CDR2 YYDKDF (reference sequence).

This chain links TRBV4-3 with TRBJ2-7; D possibly uses TRBD1 or TRBD2 (6 bases each). The CDR3 totals 15 residues. CDR1 and CDR2 (germline): LGHNA, YSLEER. V lost 4 bases and J 2 bases, leaving 15 bases between the germline ends. This chain's CDR3 is CASSLDRGAPYEQYF. Here the CDR3 DNA reads TGCGCCAGCAGCCTAGATAGGGGGGCGCCCTACGAGCAGTACTTC.

This clonotype was detected only once. The chain recombines TRBV9 with TRBJ2-3; TRBD2 aligns across 8 bases. The length of the CDR3 is 15 residues. Germline values: CDR1 SGDLS, CDR2 YYNGEE. The V segment lost 0 bases and the J segment 4 bases; nucleotides outside the gene matches: 4. DNA for the CDR3: TGTGCCAGCAGCGTAGCCTATAGCGGGGCAGATACGCAGTATTTT. Translated, it gives CASSVAYSGADTQYF.